This is a list of T cell receptor beta chains from one sample in a study of CD8+ T cells in alopecia areata. Assay used: immunoSEQ multiplex PCR; TCRdb lists only in-frame clones, some missing. The repertoire holds about 130,000 clones, with 58% as singletons. The material was CD4+ T cells sorted from blood, obtained at week 0. The receptors stem from a human donor with alopecia areata. CDR3s include the opening cysteine and the closing phenylalanine or tryptophan. D genes are given only for firm matches. The listing skips clone size in some rows; elsewhere it reads once, few, many or a size class.

TRBJ2-1	TRBV15	TRBD2	.	CATRVAGGPPYNEQFF	TGTGCCACCAGGGTAGCGGGGGGGCCCCCCTACAATGAGCAGTTCTTC
TRBJ2-4	TRBV19	TRBD2	.	CASSIDGGTAPGKNIQYF	TGTGCCAGTAGTATCGACGGGGGGACCGCCCCGGGCAAAAACATTCAGTACTTC
TRBJ1-1	TRBV20-1	.	.	CSGGHRTEAFF	TGCAGTGGGGGACACCGCACTGAAGCTTTCTTT
TRBJ2-3	TRBV5-1	.	.	CASSPGQIRDTQYF	TGCGCCAGCAGCCCGGGACAAATACGAGATACGCAGTATTTT
TRBJ2-3	TRBV7-2	TRBD2	few	CASSLGAGGWDTQYF	TGTGCCAGCAGCTTAGGAGCGGGAGGTTGGGATACGCAGTATTTT
TRBJ2-7	TRBV29-1	.	.	CSVAWAEAYEQYF	TGCAGCGTTGCGTGGGCGGAAGCCTACGAGCAGTACTTC
TRBJ2-7	TRBV2	TRBD1	.	CASRRGGQGYEQYF	TGTGCCAGCAGGAGAGGGGGACAGGGGTACGAGCAGTACTTC
TRBJ2-5	TRBV7-9	.	few	CASSFSQQETQYF	TGTGCCAGCAGCTTTTCACAGCAAGAGACCCAGTACTTC
TRBJ2-5	TRBV6-5	.	.	CASSYSNSGIETQYF	TGTGCCAGCAGTTACTCGAATTCAGGCATAGAGACCCAGTACTTC
TRBJ1-6	TRBV7-9	TRBD1	.	CASSLDDRGSPLHF	TGTGCCAGCAGCTTAGACGACAGGGGGTCACCCCTCCACTTT
TRBJ2-5	TRBV4-1	TRBD1	.	CASSQLDREETQYF	TGCGCCAGCAGCCAGCTGGACAGGGAAGAGACCCAGTACTTC
TRBJ2-2	TRBV7-8	.	few	CASSLEGFGELFF	TGTGCCAGCAGCTTAGAGGGGTTCGGGGAGCTGTTTTTT
TRBJ1-1	TRBV29-1	.	.	CSVDRGLNTEAFF	TGCAGCGTTGATCGGGGATTGAACACTGAAGCTTTCTTT
TRBJ2-5	TRBV18	.	.	CASSPRSGRETQYF	TGTGCCAGCTCACCACGATCAGGGAGGGAGACCCAGTACTTC
TRBJ2-7	TRBV4-3	TRBD1	.	CASSQKPRGPYEQYF	TGCGCCAGCAGCCAAAAGCCCAGGGGGCCGTACGAGCAGTACTTC
TRBJ2-5	TRBV29-1	TRBD1	few	CSVNGQGGETQYF	TGCAGCGTTAACGGACAGGGAGGAGAGACCCAGTACTTC
TRBJ2-1	TRBV30	TRBD2	.	CAWPRGGADNEQFF	TGTGCCTGGCCCCGGGGGGGAGCTGACAACGAGCAGTTCTTC
TRBJ2-7	TRBV5-1	TRBD1	few	CASSPQQGYEQYF	TGCGCCAGCAGCCCACAACAGGGGTACGAGCAGTACTTC
TRBJ1-3	TRBV29-1	.	.	CSVDGGRAGNTIYF	TGCAGCGTTGACGGTGGCAGGGCTGGAAACACCATATATTTT
TRBJ2-7	TRBV27	.	.	CASKQGPYEQYF	TGTGCCAGCAAACAAGGCCCCTACGAGCAGTACTTC
TRBJ1-5	TRBV7-2	TRBD1	few	CASSQTTGANSNQPQHF	TGTGCCAGCAGCCAGACGACAGGGGCAAATAGCAATCAGCCCCAGCATTTT
TRBJ2-7	TRBV7-9	TRBD2	.	CASSRTSGSPSSYEQYF	TGTGCCAGCAGCCGGACTAGCGGGAGCCCCAGCTCCTACGAGCAGTACTTC
TRBJ1-6	TRBV4-1	.	once	CASSQGVAGSYNSPLHF	TGCGCCAGCAGCCAAGGCGTCGCCGGCTCCTATAATTCACCCCTCCACTTT
TRBJ1-5	TRBV6-6	.	.	CASTGPNQPQHF	TGTGCCAGCACAGGGCCCAATCAGCCCCAGCATTTT
TRBJ2-7	TRBV7-2	.	.	CASSPAYEQYF	TGTGCCAGCAGCCCCGCCTACGAGCAGTACTTC
TRBJ1-6	TRBV27	.	.	CASRRIGQSYADNSPLHF	TGTGCCAGCAGGCGTATCGGACAGTCCTATGCCGATAATTCACCCCTCCACTTT
TRBJ2-1	TRBV5-1	.	few	CASSFVTRDEQFF	TGCGCCAGCAGCTTTGTTACGCGGGATGAGCAGTTCTTC